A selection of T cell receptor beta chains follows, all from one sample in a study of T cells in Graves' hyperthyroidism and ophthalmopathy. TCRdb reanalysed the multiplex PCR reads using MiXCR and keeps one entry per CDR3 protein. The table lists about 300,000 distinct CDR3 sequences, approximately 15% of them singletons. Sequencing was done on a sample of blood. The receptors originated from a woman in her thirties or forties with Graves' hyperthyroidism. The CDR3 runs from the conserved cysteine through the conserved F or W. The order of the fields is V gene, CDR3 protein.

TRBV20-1,CSAHTPGDTDTQYF
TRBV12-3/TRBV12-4,CASRRQGAGANVLTF
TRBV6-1,CASYAPGTQYF
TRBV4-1,CASSHGTSGSADTQYF
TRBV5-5,CASSFGGSSTDTQYF
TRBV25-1,CASRSVGRNDEQYF
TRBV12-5,CARGLFLTGRMNTEAFF
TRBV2,CASSIFSNNEQFF
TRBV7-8,CASSPNYRGHHF
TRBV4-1,CASRGITDTQYF
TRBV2,CASSPDPNQPQHF
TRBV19,CASSWGTPNYGYTF
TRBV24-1,CATSDGGQGDTEAFF
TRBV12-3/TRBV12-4,CASSLITGGRETQYF
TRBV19,CASGTALNQPQHF
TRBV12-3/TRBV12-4,CASSPPYRTSGSSETQYF
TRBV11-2,CASMGLSGRGNIQYF